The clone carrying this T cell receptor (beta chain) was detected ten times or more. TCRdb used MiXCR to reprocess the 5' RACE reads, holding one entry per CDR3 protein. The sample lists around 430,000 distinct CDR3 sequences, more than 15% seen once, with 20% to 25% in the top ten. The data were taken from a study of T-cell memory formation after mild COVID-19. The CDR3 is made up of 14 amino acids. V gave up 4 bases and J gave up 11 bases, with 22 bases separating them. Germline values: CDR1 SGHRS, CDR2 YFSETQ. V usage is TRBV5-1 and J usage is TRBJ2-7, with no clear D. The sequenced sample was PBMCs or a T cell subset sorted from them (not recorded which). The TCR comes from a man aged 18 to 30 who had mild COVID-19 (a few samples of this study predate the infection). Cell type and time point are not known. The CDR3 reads CASSPQTGPQEKYF. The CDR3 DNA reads TGCGCCAGCAGCCCTCAGACCGGGCCCCAGGAGAAGTACTTC.